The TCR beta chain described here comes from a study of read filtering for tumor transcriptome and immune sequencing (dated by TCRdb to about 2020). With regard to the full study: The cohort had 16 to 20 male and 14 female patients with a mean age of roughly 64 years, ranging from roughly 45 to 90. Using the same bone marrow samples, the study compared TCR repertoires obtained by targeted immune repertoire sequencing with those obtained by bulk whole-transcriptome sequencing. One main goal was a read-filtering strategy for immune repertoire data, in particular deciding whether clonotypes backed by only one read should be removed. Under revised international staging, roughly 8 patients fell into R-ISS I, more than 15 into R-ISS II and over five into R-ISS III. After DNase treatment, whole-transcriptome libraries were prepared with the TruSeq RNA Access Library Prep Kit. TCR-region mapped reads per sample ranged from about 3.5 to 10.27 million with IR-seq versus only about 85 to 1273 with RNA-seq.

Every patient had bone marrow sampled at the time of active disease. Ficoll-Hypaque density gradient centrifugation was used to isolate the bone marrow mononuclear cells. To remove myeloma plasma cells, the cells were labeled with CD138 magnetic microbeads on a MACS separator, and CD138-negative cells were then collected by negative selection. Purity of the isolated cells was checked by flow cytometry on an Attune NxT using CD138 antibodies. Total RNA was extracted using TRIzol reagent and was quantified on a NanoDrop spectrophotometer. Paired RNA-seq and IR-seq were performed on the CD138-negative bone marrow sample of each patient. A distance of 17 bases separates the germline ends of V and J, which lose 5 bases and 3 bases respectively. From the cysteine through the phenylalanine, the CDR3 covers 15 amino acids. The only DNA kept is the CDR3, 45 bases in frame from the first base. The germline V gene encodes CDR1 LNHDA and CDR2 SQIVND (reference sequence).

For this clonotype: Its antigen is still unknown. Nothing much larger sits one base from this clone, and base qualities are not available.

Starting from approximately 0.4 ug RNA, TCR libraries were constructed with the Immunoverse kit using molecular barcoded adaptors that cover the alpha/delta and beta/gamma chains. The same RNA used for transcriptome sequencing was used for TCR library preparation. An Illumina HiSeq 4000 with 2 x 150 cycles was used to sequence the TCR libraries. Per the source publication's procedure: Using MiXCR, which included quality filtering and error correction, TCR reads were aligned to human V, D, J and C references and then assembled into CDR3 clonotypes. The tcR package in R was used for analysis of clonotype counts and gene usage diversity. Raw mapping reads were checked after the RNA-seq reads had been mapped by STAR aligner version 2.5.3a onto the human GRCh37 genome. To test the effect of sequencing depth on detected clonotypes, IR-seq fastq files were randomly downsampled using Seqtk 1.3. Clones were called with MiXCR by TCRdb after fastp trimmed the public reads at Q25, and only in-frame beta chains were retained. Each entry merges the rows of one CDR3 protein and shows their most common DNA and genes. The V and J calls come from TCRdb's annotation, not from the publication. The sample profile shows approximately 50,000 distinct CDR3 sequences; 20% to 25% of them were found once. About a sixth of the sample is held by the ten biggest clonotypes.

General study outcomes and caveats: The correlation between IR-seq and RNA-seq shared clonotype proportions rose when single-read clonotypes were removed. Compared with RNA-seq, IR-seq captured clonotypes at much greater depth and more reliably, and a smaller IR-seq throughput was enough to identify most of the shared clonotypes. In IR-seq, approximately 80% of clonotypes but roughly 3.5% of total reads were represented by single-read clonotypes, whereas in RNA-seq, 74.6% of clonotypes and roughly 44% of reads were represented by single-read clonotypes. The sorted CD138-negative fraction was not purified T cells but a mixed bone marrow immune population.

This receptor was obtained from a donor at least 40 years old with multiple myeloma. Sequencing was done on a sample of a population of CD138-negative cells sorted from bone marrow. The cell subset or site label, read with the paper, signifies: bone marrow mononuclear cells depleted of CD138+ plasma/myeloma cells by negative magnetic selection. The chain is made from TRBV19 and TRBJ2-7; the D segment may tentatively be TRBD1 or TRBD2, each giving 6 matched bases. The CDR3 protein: CASSYEGGGGYEQYF. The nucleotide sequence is TGTGCCAGTAGTTACGAGGGAGGAGGGGGCTACGAGCAGTACTTC. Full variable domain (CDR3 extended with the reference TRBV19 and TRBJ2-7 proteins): DGGITQSPKYLFRKEGQNVTLSCEQNLNHDAMYWYRQDPGQGLRLIYYSQIVNDFQKGDIAEGYSVSREKKESFPLTVTSAQKNPTAFYLCASSYEGGGGYEQYFGPGTRLTVT.